The 17 T cell receptor beta chains below come from one sample, sequenced in a study of blood T cell repertoires in COVID-19. Profiling relied on immunoSEQ multiplex PCR, and the TCRdb table lists in-frame clones only, not all of them. This sample yields over 200,000 clones, of which around 84% are seen a single time; 5% to 6.5% belongs to the top ten. Specimen: peripheral blood. These receptors were obtained from a man aged 80 or over with acute or convalescent COVID-19.

The V and J genes are TRBV7-8 and TRBJ2-2; D gene uncertain. V lost 4 bases, J lost 3 bases, and 12 bases lay in between. The germline CDR1 and CDR2 sequences are SGHVS and FQNEAQ. The CDR3 is 15 amino acids. The CDR3 protein is CASSSQTPYTGELFF. CDR3 sequence (DNA): TGTGCCAGCAGCTCCCAGACACCTTACACCGGGGAGCTGTTTTTT.

This clone was seen a single time. The V call is TRBV5-1, the J call TRBJ1-2, with a possible D match to TRBD1 (5 bases). Germline V gene lookup returns CDR1 SGHRS and CDR2 YFSETQ. The CDR3 spans 14 residues. V gave up 4 bases and J gave up 4 bases, with 14 bases separating them. The CDR3 sequence is CASSSQTAGYGYTF. The CDR3, as DNA: TGCGCCAGCAGCAGCCAGACAGCAGGCTATGGCTACACCTTC.

The chain carries TRBV14 and TRBJ2-1; TRBD1 agrees at 9 bases. The V gene end was trimmed by 5 bases and the J gene end by 10 bases; junction bases not matched to a gene: 3. This CDR3 is built from 12 residues. CDR1 and CDR2 from the germline V gene are SGHDN and FVKESK. As DNA, the CDR3 is TGTGCCAGCAGCAGGGACAGGGAGGAGCAGTTCTTC. It specifies CASSRDREEQFF.

J is TRBJ2-5 and V is TRBV3-1 (or the pseudogene TRBV3-2); D gene unclear. This CDR3 contains 12 residues. Trimming pared 2 bases from V and 5 bases from J, leaving 6 bases between. Germline values: CDR1 LGHDT, CDR2 YNNKEL (reference sequence). This CDR3 is CASSQITETQYF. The CDR3 DNA sequence: TGTGCCAGCAGCCAAATTACTGAGACCCAGTACTTC.

This sequence joins TRBV21-1 and TRBJ1-6; the table calls TRBD1, which could not be checked here. TRBV21-1 is shown as a pseudogene. This CDR3 has 16 residues. The CDR3 nucleotides are TGTGCCAGCAGCATCTTCCGGGACAGGGCTAATTCACCCCTCCACTTT. The encoded protein is CASSIFRDRANSPLHF.

This chain connects TRBV3-1 (or the pseudogene TRBV3-2) to TRBJ1-5; 10 bases line up with TRBD1. CDR1 LGHDT and CDR2 YNNKEL come from the germline V gene (reference sequence). Losses at the gene ends were 2 bases for V and 7 bases for J; bases not matched to a gene: 2. The CDR3 spans 14 residues. Written as DNA, the CDR3 is TGTGCCAGCAGCCAAACGGACAGGGGGCAGCCCCAGCATTTT. The encoded protein is CASSQTDRGQPQHF.

Only one count was recorded for this clone. The DNA of the CDR3 is TGTGCCAGCAGTTTCGGACAGGGGCCAAACACCATATATTTT. Translating it yields CASSFGQGPNTIYF. The rearrangement links TRBV2 to TRBJ1-3; 9 bases match TRBD1. This CDR3 region has 14 residues. In germline, CDR1 is SNHLY, CDR2 FYNNEI. V lost 5 bases and J lost 6; bases outside the gene matches: 5.

The chain employs TRBV29-1 and TRBJ2-2; TRBD2 matches at 7 bases. This CDR3 is built from 15 residues. Trimming took 6 bases from V and 0 from J; bases not matched to a gene: 7. CDR1 SQVTM and CDR2 ANQGSEA come from the germline V gene. The DNA of the CDR3 is TGCAGCGTAAGATCGACTAGCCCGAACACCGGGGAGCTGTTTTTT. Translation gives CSVRSTSPNTGELFF.

In DNA, the CDR3 is TGTGCCAGCAGCCAACAGGGTTTGAACACTGAAGCTTTCTTT. Amino acid sequence: CASSQQGLNTEAFF. The chain combines TRBV28 with TRBJ1-1; D may be TRBD1 (6 bases). This CDR3 has 14 amino acids. Trimming pared 6 bases from V and 0 bases from J, leaving 11 bases between. From germline, CDR1 is MDHEN and CDR2 SYDVKM.

V usage is TRBV5-1 and J usage is TRBJ2-3, with D possibly TRBD1 on 6 matching bases. The germline V gene has CDR1 SGHRS and CDR2 YFSETQ. CDR3 length equals 15 residues. Trimming took 0 bases from V and 0 from J, leaving 8 bases between them. CDR3 DNA sequence: TGCGCCAGCAGCTTGGCGGACAGTAGCACAGATACGCAGTATTTT. Encoded protein: CASSLADSSTDTQYF.

The chain couples TRBV7-2 to TRBJ1-2; no clear D gene. This CDR3 is built from 13 residues. Germline V gene lookup returns CDR1 SGHTA and CDR2 FQGNSA. V lost 1 base and J 3 bases, leaving 6 bases between the germline ends. CDR3 nucleotides: TGTGCCAGCAGCTTAGGTTCCTACTATGGCTACACCTTC. Translation gives CASSLGSYYGYTF.

This chain connects TRBV29-1 to TRBJ2-3; the D gene is possibly TRBD2 (6 bases). From germline, CDR1 is SQVTM and CDR2 ANQGSEA. Trimming took off 6 bases at V and 4 bases at J, with 8 bases between the two ends. This CDR3 spans 11 amino acids. The CDR3 nucleotides are TGCAGCGTGGGGGGACCAGATACGCAGTATTTT. Its translation: CSVGGPDTQYF.

The gene calls are TRBV7-2 and TRBJ1-1; D unclear. V dropped 1 base and J dropped 0 bases, with 9 bases sitting between them. Germline lookup yields CDR1 SGHTA and CDR2 FQGNSA. This CDR3 is built from 15 residues. This CDR3 reads CASSLVLTMNTEAFF. The CDR3 nucleotides are TGTGCCAGCAGCTTAGTTCTGACTATGAACACTGAAGCTTTCTTT.

The rearrangement links TRBV10-3 to TRBJ1-2; a possible D gene is TRBD1 (5 bases). There are 15 residues in the CDR3. V lost 4 bases and J lost 2, with 14 bases in between. The germline V gene encodes CDR1 ENHRY and CDR2 SYGVKD. CDR3 sequence (DNA): TGTGCCATCAGTGGACGGGACTCCAAGAACTATGGCTACACCTTC. It is translated as CAISGRDSKNYGYTF.

The chain couples TRBV5-1 to TRBJ1-3; D is unresolved. The germline CDR1 and CDR2 sequences are SGHRS and YFSETQ. V was shortened by 3 bases and J by 2 bases, with 9 bases between the two germline ends. This CDR3 is 14 amino acids long. CDR3 residues: CASSSTGTGNTIYF. CDR3 sequence (DNA): TGCGCCAGCAGCTCCACCGGGACTGGAAACACCATATATTTT.

The V call is TRBV20-1, the J call TRBJ2-7; unclear D gene. Germline V gives CDR1 DFQATT, CDR2 SNEGSKA (reference sequence). The CDR3 contains 14 residues. V lost 3 bases and J lost 4, with 16 bases in between. CDR3 DNA: TGCAGTGCTAGTAGAGGTACCTCCGGATACGAGCAGTACTTC. As protein: CSASRGTSGYEQYF.

The chain recombines TRBV10-3 with TRBJ2-2; D gene unclear. Trimming removed 6 bases from V and 6 bases from J, with 5 bases in between. The CDR3 has 11 amino acids. Germline values: CDR1 ENHRY, CDR2 SYGVKD. CDR3: CAIRGPGELFF. The CDR3 DNA follows: TGTGCCATCAGGGGCCCCGGGGAGCTGTTTTTT.